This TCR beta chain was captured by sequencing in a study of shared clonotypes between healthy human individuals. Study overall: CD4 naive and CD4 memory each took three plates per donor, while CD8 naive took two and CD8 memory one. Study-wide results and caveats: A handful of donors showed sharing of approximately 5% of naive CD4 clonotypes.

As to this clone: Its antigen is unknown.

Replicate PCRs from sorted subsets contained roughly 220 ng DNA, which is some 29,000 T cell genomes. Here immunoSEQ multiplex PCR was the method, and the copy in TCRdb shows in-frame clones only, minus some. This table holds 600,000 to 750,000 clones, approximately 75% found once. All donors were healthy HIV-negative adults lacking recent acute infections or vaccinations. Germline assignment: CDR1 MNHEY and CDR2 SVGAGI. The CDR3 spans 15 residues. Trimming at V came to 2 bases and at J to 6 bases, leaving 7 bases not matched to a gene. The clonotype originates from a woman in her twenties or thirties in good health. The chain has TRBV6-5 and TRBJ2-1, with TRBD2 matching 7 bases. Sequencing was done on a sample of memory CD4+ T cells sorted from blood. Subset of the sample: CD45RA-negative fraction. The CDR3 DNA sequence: TGTGCCAGCAGTTACGGCCGCGGGAGAGGCAATGAGCAGTTCTTC. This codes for CASSYGRGRGNEQFF.